This TCR beta chain was profiled in a study of T-cell reconstitution after alpha-beta-depleted transplantation in children (dated by TCRdb to about 2016). Describing the broader study: T-cell immune reconstitution after TCRalphabeta/CD19-depleted allogeneic hematopoietic cell transplantation in children was quantitatively tracked in the study by means of TCR repertoire profiling.

The paper as a whole reports these results and caveats: The apparently early recovery of alphabetaT-cell counts about two months after transplant reportedly depended on only several hundred rapidly expanded clones that came from non-depleted graft cells. In some patients, high TCRbeta diversity at day 60 was attributed to recipient T cells and intrathymic progenitors that had survived conditioning. The frequencies of hyperexpanded clones fell over the following months, and after one year, T-cell counts and TCRbeta diversity were mostly attributed to newly produced T cells.

Libraries were constructed by PCR. For sequencing, an Illumina HiSeq 2500 was employed. Molecular barcoding was employed in the preparation of TCR libraries, with unique molecular identifiers being used to normalize TCRbeta repertoire quantification. TCRdb took the public reads, trimmed them with fastp at Q25, ran MiXCR for clone calling and kept in-frame beta chains. Here each entry gathers all rows of one CDR3 protein and keeps the most common genes and DNA. This sample has around 500,000 distinct CDR3 sequences in its table, and around 23% of those were observed once. The leading ten clones occupy 13% to 15% of the sample. This clonotype was counted many times. Its antigen remains unidentified. No qualities accompany the bases; no much larger clone lies one base away. The treatment or condition label of this sample denotes: allogeneic hematopoietic cell transplantation with graft depleted of TCRalphabeta T cells and CD19 B cells. The children who served as transplant recipients had been given grafts of TCRalphabeta/CD19-depleted allogeneic hematopoietic cells.

This specimen consisted of PBMCs, mostly from graft donor cells, obtained 360 days after TCRalphabeta/CD19-depleted stem cell transplant. The clonotype was recovered from a boy under three years old who had a stem cell transplant for acute myeloid leukemia, so the T cells may come from the graft donor.

The CDR3 region: CSVVDGFYGYTF. The sequenced DNA: TGCAGCGTTGTGGACGGCTTCTATGGCTACACCTTC. Rearrangement joined TRBV29-1 to TRBJ1-2; the D gene identity is not certain. CDR1 and CDR2 are drawn from the germline V gene: SQVTM, ANQGSEA. Measured from the cysteine to the phenylalanine, the CDR3 is 12 residues long. Only the CDR3 DNA stays, 36 bases, in frame from base 1. V loses 4 bases of germline sequence and J loses 4 bases, and the interval between the two ends is 10 bases.